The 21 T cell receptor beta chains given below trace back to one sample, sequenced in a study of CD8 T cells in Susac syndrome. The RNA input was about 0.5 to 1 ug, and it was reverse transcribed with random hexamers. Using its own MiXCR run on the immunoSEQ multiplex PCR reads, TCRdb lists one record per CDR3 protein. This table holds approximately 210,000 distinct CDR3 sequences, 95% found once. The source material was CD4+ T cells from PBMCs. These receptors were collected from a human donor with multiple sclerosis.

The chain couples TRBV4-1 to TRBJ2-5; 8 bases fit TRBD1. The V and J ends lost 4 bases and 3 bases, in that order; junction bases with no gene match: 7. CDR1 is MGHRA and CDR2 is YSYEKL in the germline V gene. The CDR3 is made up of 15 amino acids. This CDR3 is CASSLGLGQEETQYF. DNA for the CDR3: TGCGCCAGCAGCCTAGGGCTGGGACAGGAAGAGACCCAGTACTTC.

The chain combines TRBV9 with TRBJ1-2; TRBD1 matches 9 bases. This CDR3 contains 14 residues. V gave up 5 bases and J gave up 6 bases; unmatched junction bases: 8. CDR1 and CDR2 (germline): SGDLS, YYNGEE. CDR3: CASSGRDRGDGYTF. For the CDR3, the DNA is TGTGCCAGCAGTGGCCGAGACAGGGGGGATGGCTACACCTTC.

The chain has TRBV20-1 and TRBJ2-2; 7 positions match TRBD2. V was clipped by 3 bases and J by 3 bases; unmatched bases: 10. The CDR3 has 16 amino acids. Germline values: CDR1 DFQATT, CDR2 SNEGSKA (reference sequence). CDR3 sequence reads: CSARRGGLADTGELFF. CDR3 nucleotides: TGCAGTGCTAGGAGAGGTGGGCTAGCGGACACCGGGGAGCTGTTTTTT.

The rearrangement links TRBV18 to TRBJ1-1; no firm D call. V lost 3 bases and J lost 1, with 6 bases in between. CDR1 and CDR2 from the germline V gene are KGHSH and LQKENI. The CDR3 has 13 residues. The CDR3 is CASSPEGNTEAFF. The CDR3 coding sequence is TGTGCCAGCTCACCTGAGGGGAACACTGAAGCTTTCTTT. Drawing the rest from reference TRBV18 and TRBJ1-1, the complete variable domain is NAGVMQNPRHLVRRRGQEARLRCSPMKGHSHVYWYRQLPEEGLKFMVYLQKENIIDESGMPKERFSAEFPKEGPSILRIQQVVRGDSAAYFCASSPEGNTEAFFGQGTRLTVV.

The CDR3 DNA follows: TGTGCCAGCAGCGTAGGACAGGCTGGGAATGAGCAGTTCTTC. It yields the protein CASSVGQAGNEQFF. The rearrangement links TRBV9 to TRBJ2-1; a weak D match, TRBD1 (6 bases). CDR1 and CDR2 from the germline V gene are SGDLS and YYNGEE. The CDR3 contains 14 residues. V was shortened by 0 bases and J by 7 bases, with 11 bases between the two germline ends.

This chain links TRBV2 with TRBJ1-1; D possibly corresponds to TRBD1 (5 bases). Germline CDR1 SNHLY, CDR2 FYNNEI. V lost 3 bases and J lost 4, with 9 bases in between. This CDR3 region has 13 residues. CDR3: CASSDGGGTEAFF. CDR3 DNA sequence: TGTGCCAGCAGTGATGGGGGAGGCACTGAAGCTTTCTTT.

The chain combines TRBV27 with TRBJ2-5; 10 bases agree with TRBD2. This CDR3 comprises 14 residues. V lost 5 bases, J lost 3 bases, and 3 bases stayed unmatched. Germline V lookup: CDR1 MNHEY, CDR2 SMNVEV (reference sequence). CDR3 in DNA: TGTGCCAGCAGTCCGCTAGCGGGAGAAGAGACCCAGTACTTC. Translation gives CASSPLAGEETQYF.

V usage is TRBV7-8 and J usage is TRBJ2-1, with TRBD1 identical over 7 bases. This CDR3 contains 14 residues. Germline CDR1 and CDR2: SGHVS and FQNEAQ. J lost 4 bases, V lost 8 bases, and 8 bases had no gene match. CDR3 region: CASQTGVAYNEQFF. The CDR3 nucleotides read TGTGCCAGCCAAACAGGGGTGGCGTACAATGAGCAGTTCTTC. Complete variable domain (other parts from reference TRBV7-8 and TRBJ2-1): GAGVSQSPRYKVAKRGQDVALRCDPISGHVSLFWYQQALGQGPEFLTYFQNEAQLDKSGLPSDRFFAERPEGSVSTLKIQRTQQEDSAVYLCASQTGVAYNEQFFGPGTRLTVL.

For the CDR3, the DNA is TGTGCCACCAGCAGAGATGGCCAACTAGATACGCAGTATTTT. Its protein is CATSRDGQLDTQYF. The chain recombines TRBV15 with TRBJ2-3; D gene uncertain. The length of the CDR3 is 14 residues. V dropped 0 bases and J dropped 5 bases, with 9 bases sitting between them. Germline-derived CDR1 and CDR2 are LNHNV and YYDKDF (reference sequence).

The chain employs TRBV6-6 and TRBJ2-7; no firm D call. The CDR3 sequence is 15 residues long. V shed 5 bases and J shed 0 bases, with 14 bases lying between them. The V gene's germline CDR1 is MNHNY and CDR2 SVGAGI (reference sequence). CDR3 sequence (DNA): TGTGCCAGCAGTCCTAGGCCGCACCTCTCCTACGAGCAGTACTTC. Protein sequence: CASSPRPHLSYEQYF.

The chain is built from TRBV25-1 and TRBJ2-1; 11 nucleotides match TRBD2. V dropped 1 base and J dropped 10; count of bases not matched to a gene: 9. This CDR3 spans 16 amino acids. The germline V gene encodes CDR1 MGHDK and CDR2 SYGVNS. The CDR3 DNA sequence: TGTGCCAGCAGTGAATCAGGTCTAGCGGGAGGAGAAGAGCAGTTCTTC. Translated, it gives CASSESGLAGGEEQFF.

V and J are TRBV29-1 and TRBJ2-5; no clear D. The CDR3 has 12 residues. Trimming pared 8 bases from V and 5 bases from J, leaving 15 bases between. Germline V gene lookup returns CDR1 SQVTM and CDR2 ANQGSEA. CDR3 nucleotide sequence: TGCAGCTCAGGACCCGTCCGGGAGACCCAGTACTTC. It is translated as CSSGPVRETQYF.

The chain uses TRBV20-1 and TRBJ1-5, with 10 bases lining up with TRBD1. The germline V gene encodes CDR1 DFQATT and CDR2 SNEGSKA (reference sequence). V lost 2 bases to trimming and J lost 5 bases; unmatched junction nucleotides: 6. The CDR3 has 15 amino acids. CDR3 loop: CSARLGQGFYQPQHF. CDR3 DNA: TGCAGTGCTAGACTGGGACAGGGGTTTTATCAGCCCCAGCATTTT.

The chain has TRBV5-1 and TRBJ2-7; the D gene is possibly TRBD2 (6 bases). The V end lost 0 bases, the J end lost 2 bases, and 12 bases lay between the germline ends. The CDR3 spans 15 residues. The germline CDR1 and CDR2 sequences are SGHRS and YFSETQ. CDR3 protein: CASSLAGTGAYEQYF. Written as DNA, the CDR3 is TGCGCCAGCAGCTTGGCCGGGACTGGAGCCTACGAGCAGTACTTC.

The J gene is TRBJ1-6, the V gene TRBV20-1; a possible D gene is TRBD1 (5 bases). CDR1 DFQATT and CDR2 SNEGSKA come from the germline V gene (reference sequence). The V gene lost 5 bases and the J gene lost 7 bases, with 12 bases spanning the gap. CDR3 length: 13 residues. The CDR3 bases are TGCAGTGCTGGGGGGTCCGGGAATTCACCCCTCCACTTT. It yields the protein CSAGGSGNSPLHF.

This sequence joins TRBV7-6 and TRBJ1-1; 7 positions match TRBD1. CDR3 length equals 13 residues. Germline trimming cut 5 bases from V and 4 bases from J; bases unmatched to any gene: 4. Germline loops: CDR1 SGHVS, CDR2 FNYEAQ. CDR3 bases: TGTGCCAGCAGCAAGGGACAGCGCACTGAAGCTTTCTTT. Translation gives CASSKGQRTEAFF.

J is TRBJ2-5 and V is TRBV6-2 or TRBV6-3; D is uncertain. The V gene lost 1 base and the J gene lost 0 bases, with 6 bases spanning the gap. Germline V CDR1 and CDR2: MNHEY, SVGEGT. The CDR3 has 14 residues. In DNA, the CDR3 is TGTGCCAGCAGTTACTATTCCAACCAAGAGACCCAGTACTTC. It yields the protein CASSYYSNQETQYF.

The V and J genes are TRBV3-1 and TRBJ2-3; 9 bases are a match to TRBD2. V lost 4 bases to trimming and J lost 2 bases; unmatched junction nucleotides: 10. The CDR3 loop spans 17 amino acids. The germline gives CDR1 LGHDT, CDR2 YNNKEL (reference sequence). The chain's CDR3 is CASSLPRLAGTTDTQYF. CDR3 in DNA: TGTGCCAGCAGCCTACCCCGGCTAGCGGGAACCACAGATACGCAGTATTTT.

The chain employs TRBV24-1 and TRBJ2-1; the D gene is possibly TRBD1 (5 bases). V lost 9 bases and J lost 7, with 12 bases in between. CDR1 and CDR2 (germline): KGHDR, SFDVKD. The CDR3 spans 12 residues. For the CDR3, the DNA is TGTGCCACCGGTGGGGCGACGAATGAGCAGTTCTTC. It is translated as CATGGATNEQFF.

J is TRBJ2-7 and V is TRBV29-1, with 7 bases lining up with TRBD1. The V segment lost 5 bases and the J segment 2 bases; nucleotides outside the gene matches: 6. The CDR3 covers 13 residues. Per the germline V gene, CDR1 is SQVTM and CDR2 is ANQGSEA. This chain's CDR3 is CSVHDRVAYEQYF. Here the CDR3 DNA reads TGCAGCGTTCACGACAGGGTTGCCTACGAGCAGTACTTC.

The CDR3 spells CASSLFVNTEAFF. CDR3 coding DNA: TGTGCCAGCAGCTTATTCGTGAACACTGAAGCTTTCTTT. V usage is TRBV7-3 and J usage is TRBJ1-1; D is unresolved. CDR3 length: 13 residues. V was trimmed by 2 bases and J by 0 bases, leaving 4 bases between them. CDR1 is SGHTA and CDR2 is FQGTGA in the germline V gene.